This T cell receptor beta chain was sequenced during a study of blood T cells in healthy people across ages. Overall study results and limits: A roughly linear age-dependent decrease characterized TCR beta diversity per million T cells. Researchers deemed the diversity estimates from one million T cells underestimates. Changes seen in expanded clonotypes were possibly confounded by donor CMV status left unknown.

Isolation recovered at least 6.5 million PBMCs from every sample. Germline CDR1 and CDR2: SGHVS and FQNEAQ. The V gene lost 5 bases and the J gene lost 0 bases, with 12 bases spanning the gap. This CDR3 is 15 amino acids long. The use of a sample-barcoded 5' primer and a J-beta primer mix characterized a second PCR of roughly 7 to 12 cycles. TCRdb fed the 5' RACE reads into MiXCR, producing one record per CDR3 protein. Among about 1,500,000 distinct CDR3 sequences, approximately 40% were seen once, and the ten largest hold under 8%. Regarding this clonotype: The antigen is unknown.

The gene calls are TRBV7-8 and TRBJ2-3; D is possibly TRBD1 or TRBD2 (5 bases each). Material for sequencing was blood. This sequence originates from a woman in her late teens or twenties in good health. CDR3 DNA sequence: TGTGCCAGCAGCCCCCAGGGACCAAGCACAGATACGCAGTATTTT. Its protein product is CASSPQGPSTDTQYF.